This record looks at one TCR beta chain sequence and its context. Cohorts were assigned according to the clinical history that participants reported. Germline V gives CDR1 GTSNPN, CDR2 SVGIG (reference sequence). This CDR3 is built from 17 residues. Trimming took off 3 bases at V and 7 bases at J, with 22 bases between the two ends. The sample is drawn from a study of blood T cell repertoires in COVID-19. Sequenced by immunoSEQ multiplex PCR; TCRdb stores in-frame clones only, minus some. The sample includes more than 300,000 clones, roughly 92% seen only once; the top ten take 0.8% to 0.9%. This TCR was recovered from a woman aged 40 to 50 who had been exposed to COVID-19. The sequenced sample was PBMCs or T cells enriched from blood (not recorded which). The chain links TRBV30 to TRBJ1-6; possible D gene TRBD1, 5 bases. CDR3 coding DNA: TGTGCCTGGAGGAGGTCAGGGCCATCGCGGGAGAATTCACCCCTCCACTTT. Its translation is CAWRRSGPSRENSPLHF.